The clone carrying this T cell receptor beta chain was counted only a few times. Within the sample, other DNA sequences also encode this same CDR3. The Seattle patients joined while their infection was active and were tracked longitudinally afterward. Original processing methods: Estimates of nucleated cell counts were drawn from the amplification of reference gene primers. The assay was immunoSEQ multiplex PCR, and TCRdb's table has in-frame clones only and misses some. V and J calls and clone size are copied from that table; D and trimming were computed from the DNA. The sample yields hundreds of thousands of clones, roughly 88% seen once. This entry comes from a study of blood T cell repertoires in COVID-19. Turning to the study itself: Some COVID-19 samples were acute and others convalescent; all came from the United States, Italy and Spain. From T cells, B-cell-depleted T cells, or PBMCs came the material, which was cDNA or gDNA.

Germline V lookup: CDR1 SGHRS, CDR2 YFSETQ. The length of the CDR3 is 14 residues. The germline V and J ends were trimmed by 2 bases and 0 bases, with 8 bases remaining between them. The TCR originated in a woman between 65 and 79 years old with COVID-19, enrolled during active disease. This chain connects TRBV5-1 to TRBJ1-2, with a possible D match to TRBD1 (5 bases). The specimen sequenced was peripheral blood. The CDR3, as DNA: TGCGCCAGCAGCTTACAGACAGCTAACTATGGCTACACCTTC. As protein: CASSLQTANYGYTF.